These T cell receptor beta chains were read from a single sample in a study of T cell responses to AZD1222 COVID-19 vaccine. TCRdb keeps only in-frame clones here, not all; method: immunoSEQ multiplex PCR. The data contain 150,000 to 200,000 clones, roughly 90% of them singletons. The specimen was peripheral blood, collected 28 days after the second AZD1222 dose. These receptors were obtained from an adult who received the AZD1222 COVID-19 vaccine. Each CDR3 is given with its conserved first and last residue. A D gene is named only where the DNA matches it firmly. Expanded clones are given a class, and other clones once, few, many or no size at all.

J,D,V,size,CDR3,DNA
TRBJ2-7,-,TRBV5-6,-,CASNTLAGLRSPEQYF,TGTGCCAGCAATACGCTTGCGGGGCTACGGAGTCCCGAGCAGTACTTC
TRBJ1-6,-,TRBV14,-,CASSQIGRNSPLHF,TGTGCCAGCAGCCAAATTGGAAGAAATTCACCCCTCCACTTT
TRBJ2-7,TRBD1,TRBV9,once,CASSVGTGGPGEQYF,TGTGCCAGCAGCGTCGGGACAGGGGGTCCGGGCGAGCAGTACTTC
TRBJ1-2,-,TRBV9,-,CASSVATGTGGYTF,TGTGCCAGCAGCGTAGCTACTGGAACGGGCGGCTACACCTTC
TRBJ1-2,-,TRBV3-1/TRBV3-2,-,CASSQDVGGYTF,TGTGCCAGCAGCCAAGACGTAGGGGGCTACACCTTC
TRBJ2-3,-,TRBV5-1,-,CASSLERSEDTQYF,TGCGCCAGCAGCTTGGAACGGAGCGAGGATACGCAGTATTTT
TRBJ1-5,TRBD1,TRBV5-8,once,CASSLWTGGGNQPQHF,TGTGCCAGCAGCCTTTGGACAGGTGGTGGCAATCAGCCCCAGCATTTT
TRBJ2-2,-,TRBV16,once,CASSRPGRNTGELFF,TGTGCCAGCAGCCGGCCGGGGCGCAACACCGGGGAGCTGTTTTTT
TRBJ1-1,TRBD1,TRBV5-1,few,CASSLGQMNTEAFF,TGCGCCAGCAGCCTGGGACAGATGAACACTGAAGCTTTCTTT
TRBJ2-1,-,TRBV5-4,-,CASSRGGAGTVSNEQFF,TGTGCCAGCAGCCGGGGCGGCGCAGGGACCGTTAGCAATGAGCAGTTCTTC
TRBJ1-1,-,TRBV16,-,CASSHLPTEAFF,TGTGCCAGCAGCCACCTTCCGACTGAAGCTTTCTTT
TRBJ1-2,-,TRBV6-6,-,CASEAGRHYGYTF,TGTGCCAGCGAGGCAGGGAGGCACTATGGCTACACCTTC
TRBJ2-1,-,TRBV4-3,-,CASSQDIASSYNEQFF,TGCGCCAGCAGCCAAGACATAGCGTCCTCCTACAATGAGCAGTTCTTC
TRBJ1-1,-,TRBV15,once,CATIENPREGGEAFF,TGTGCCACCATCGAAAACCCAAGGGAAGGAGGAGAAGCTTTCTTT
TRBJ1-1,-,TRBV19,-,CASIGGLMNTEAFF,TGTGCCAGTATAGGGGGTCTGATGAACACTGAAGCTTTCTTT
TRBJ2-1,TRBD2,TRBV11-2,-,CASSLGVVAGSSYNEQFF,TGTGCCAGCAGCTTAGGGGTAGTAGCGGGAAGCTCCTACAATGAGCAGTTCTTC
TRBJ2-3,-,TRBV5-1,-,CASSIGETQYF,TGCGCCAGCAGTATCGGAGAAACGCAGTATTTT
TRBJ1-2,TRBD1,TRBV5-8,-,CASRLTGARAGYTF,TGTGCCAGCAGATTGACAGGGGCTAGAGCTGGCTACACCTTC
TRBJ2-3,TRBD2,TRBV29-1,-,CSVDSLAGTTDTQYF,TGCAGCGTTGATAGTCTAGCGGGGACCACAGATACGCAGTATTTT
TRBJ1-2,TRBD1,TRBV6-5,few,CASSSGQVRIGYTF,TGTGCCAGCAGTTCGGGACAGGTACGCATCGGCTACACCTTC
TRBJ2-1,-,TRBV12-1,-,CASSFAHRNSEQFF,TGTGCCAGCAGCTTTGCGCATAGGAACTCCGAGCAGTTCTTC
TRBJ2-7,-,TRBV5-1,few,CASQSGPEQYF,TGCGCCAGCCAGTCTGGTCCCGAGCAGTACTTC
TRBJ1-1,TRBD1,TRBV7-9,-,CASSPVSPGTGGRTEAFF,TGTGCCAGCAGCCCGGTTTCTCCCGGGACAGGGGGCAGGACTGAAGCTTTCTTT
TRBJ1-6,-,TRBV13,-,CASSPRGRGGSPLHF,TGTGCCAGCAGCCCCCGGGGTCGGGGGGGTTCACCCCTCCACTTT
TRBJ1-2,-,TRBV27,-,CASSSQTENYGYTF,TGTGCCAGCAGTTCCCAGACAGAGAACTATGGCTACACCTTC
TRBJ1-5,-,TRBV9,-,CASSPAPNQPQHF,TGTGCCAGCAGCCCGGCCCCCAATCAGCCCCAGCATTTT
TRBJ2-1,-,TRBV27,once,CASSLSPTVYNEQFF,TGTGCCAGCAGTTTATCTCCGACAGTTTACAATGAGCAGTTCTTC
TRBJ1-2,-,TRBV27,-,CASSLTSNYGYTF,TGTGCCAGCAGTTTAACGTCTAACTATGGCTACACCTTC
TRBJ1-2,-,TRBV6-2/TRBV6-3,-,CASSRADIYYGYTF,TGTGCCAGCAGTCGCGCGGACATTTACTATGGCTACACCTTC
TRBJ1-6,-,TRBV5-1,-,CASSLAGINSPLHF,TGCGCCAGCAGCTTAGCAGGCATTAATTCACCCCTCCACTTT
TRBJ2-7,-,TRBV6-1,-,CASSESGRDYEQYF,TGTGCCAGCAGTGAATCGGGCAGGGACTACGAGCAGTACTTC
TRBJ2-5,-,TRBV4-1,few,CASSQGPGDSRAKETQYF,TGCGCCAGCAGCCAAGGTCCCGGGGACTCCAGGGCGAAAGAGACCCAGTACTTC
TRBJ2-1,TRBD2,TRBV4-3,-,CASSQGQIRGGRDEQFF,TGCGCCAGCAGCCAAGGTCAGATTCGCGGGGGGCGGGATGAGCAGTTCTTC
TRBJ2-1,-,TRBV28,-,CASSDRVNEQFF,TGTGCCAGCAGCGACCGGGTCAATGAGCAGTTCTTC
TRBJ1-2,TRBD1,TRBV9,-,CASSAMGQPNYGYTF,TGTGCCAGCAGCGCGATGGGACAGCCTAACTATGGCTACACCTTC
TRBJ1-2,TRBD1,TRBV27,-,CASSLSGQGTTNYGYTF,TGTGCCAGCAGTTTATCGGGACAGGGGACCACTAACTATGGCTACACCTTC
TRBJ1-2,-,TRBV5-1,-,CASSLGVTNYGYTF,TGCGCCAGCAGCCTGGGGGTGACGAACTATGGCTACACCTTC
TRBJ2-3,-,TRBV5-1,-,CASSSSGITTDTQYF,TGCGCCAGCAGCTCTTCCGGGATAACCACAGATACGCAGTATTTT
TRBJ1-1,-,TRBV27,-,CASSHQGIRGEAFF,TGTGCCAGCAGCCACCAGGGGATTAGGGGTGAAGCTTTCTTT
TRBJ2-3,TRBD2,TRBV9,-,CASSVSLAGGGTDTQYF,TGTGCCAGCAGCGTGTCACTAGCGGGAGGAGGGACAGATACGCAGTATTTT
TRBJ2-2,-,TRBV18,-,CASSPGGELFF,TGTGCCAGCTCACCAGGGGGGGAGCTGTTTTTT
TRBJ2-1,-,TRBV27,-,CASSLDYRAPRYNEQFF,TGTGCCAGCAGTTTGGACTACCGGGCCCCTCGATACAATGAGCAGTTCTTC
TRBJ1-1,-,TRBV3-1/TRBV3-2,once,CASSQVKGDTEAFF,TGTGCCAGCAGCCAAGTCAAGGGGGACACTGAAGCTTTCTTT
TRBJ2-7,TRBD2,TRBV4-2,-,CASSQDLGLAGRYEQYF,TGTGCCAGCAGCCAAGATCTCGGACTAGCGGGACGCTACGAGCAGTACTTC
TRBJ2-2,TRBD2,TRBV11-3,-,CASSSTLAKRGNTGELFF,TGTGCCAGCAGCTCCACCTTGGCTAAGCGGGGCAACACCGGGGAGCTGTTTTTT